These 26 T cell receptor beta chains came from one sample sequenced in a study of shared clonotypes between healthy human individuals. Produced via immunoSEQ multiplex PCR; TCRdb's table is partial and in-frame only. Of fewer than 850,000 clones detected, 95% to 97% appear once; the ten largest clones hold less than 0.25%. It was CD45RO-negative cells, positively selected for CCR7, that made up naive CD8 cells, with terminally differentiated effector memory CD45RA+ cells excluded. Sequenced input: naive CD8+ T cells sorted from blood. The receptor source for this set is a man aged 30 to 39 in good health.

This clone was seen a few times. Other DNA sequences in this specimen translate into the identical CDR3. The chain has TRBV11-2 and TRBJ2-3, with D perhaps assigned TRBD1 or TRBD2 (5 bases each). Germline CDR1 and CDR2: SGHAT and FQNNGV. Trimming cost V 1 base and J 1 base, with 6 bases left between them. This CDR3 contains 14 residues. The CDR3 is CASSLGGGTDTQYF. Here the CDR3 DNA reads TGTGCCAGCAGCTTAGGAGGGGGCACAGATACGCAGTATTTT.

The V and J genes are TRBV19 and TRBJ1-5, with D uncertain. Trimming took off 4 bases at V and 0 bases at J, with 7 bases between the two ends. This CDR3 is built from 14 residues. CDR1 and CDR2 (germline): LNHDA, SQIVND (reference sequence). CDR3: CASSTALSNQPQHF. CDR3 in DNA: TGTGCCAGTAGTACGGCACTTAGCAATCAGCCCCAGCATTTT.

CDR3 nucleotide sequence: TGCGCCAGCAGCTTGTTTAGGGGTCAGGTCTACGAGCAGTACTTC. Its protein is CASSLFRGQVYEQYF. The rearrangement joins TRBV5-1 to TRBJ2-7, with D tentatively TRBD1 (5 bases). V shed 1 base and J shed 3 bases, with 14 bases lying between them. The CDR3 is 15 amino acids. Germline-derived CDR1 and CDR2 are SGHRS and YFSETQ.

The rearrangement links TRBV7-9 to TRBJ2-2, with D uncertain. The germline V gene encodes CDR1 SEHNR and CDR2 FQNEAQ (reference sequence). The ends were cut back, 2 bases at V and 10 bases at J, with 14 bases in the middle. The CDR3 sequence is 14 residues long. CDR3 DNA sequence: TGTGCCAGCAGCTTAAGCCCTACCGTGGAGGAGCTGTTTTTT. Translating it yields CASSLSPTVEELFF.

This chain links TRBV29-1 with TRBJ2-7; 10 bases align to TRBD2. The CDR3 consists of 12 residues. Germline V gene sequence: CDR1 SQVTM, CDR2 ANQGSEA. The junction had 5 bases not matched to a gene; V was cut back by 7 bases and J by 5 bases. The CDR3 loop reads CSALAGEDEQYF. The CDR3 coding sequence is TGCAGCGCCCTAGCGGGAGAGGACGAGCAGTACTTC.

This chain uses TRBV19 with TRBJ1-1; D uncertain. V lost 4 bases and J lost 8, with 23 bases in between. The CDR3 totals 16 residues. Germline CDR1 LNHDA, CDR2 SQIVND (reference sequence). The CDR3 is CASSTIDLNPHSEAFF. The DNA of the CDR3 is TGTGCCAGTAGTACCATAGACCTCAATCCCCACTCCGAAGCTTTCTTT.

The rearrangement uses TRBV4-3 and TRBJ2-7; D remains ambiguous. The CDR3 totals 15 residues. The germline V and J ends were trimmed by 0 bases and 2 bases, with 11 bases remaining between them. Germline assignment: CDR1 LGHNA and CDR2 YSLEER. DNA for the CDR3: TGCGCCAGCAGCCAAGAGTATCCCCAGCCCTACGAGCAGTACTTC. Encoded protein: CASSQEYPQPYEQYF.

The genes are TRBV7-9 and TRBJ2-3; tentatively, D is TRBD2 (6 bases). The germline gives CDR1 SEHNR, CDR2 FQNEAQ (reference sequence). CDR3 size: 17 residues. Between the trimmed V and J ends, which lost 5 bases and 2 bases, there was a span of 20 bases. The CDR3, as DNA: TGTGCCAGCAGCCCCCGATTGACTAGTGTATACACAGATACGCAGTATTTT. Encoded protein: CASSPRLTSVYTDTQYF.

Only one count was recorded for this clone. The V and J genes are TRBV5-4 and TRBJ2-3; 7 nucleotides match TRBD2. V gave up 4 bases and J gave up 2 bases; unmatched junction bases: 16. The CDR3 has 18 residues. Germline CDR1 SGHNT, CDR2 YYREEE (reference sequence). This CDR3 is CASSPPRGAGIPTDTQYF. The CDR3 DNA reads as TGTGCCAGCAGCCCGCCGAGGGGAGCGGGGATTCCCACAGATACGCAGTATTTT.

The V and J genes are TRBV7-6 and TRBJ2-1; D not resolved. CDR1 is SGHVS and CDR2 is FNYEAQ in the germline V gene. The CDR3 runs 14 residues. Trimming took off 5 bases at V and 6 bases at J, with 14 bases between the two ends. CDR3 loop: CASSRDLDFNEQFF. The CDR3, as DNA: TGTGCCAGCAGCCGCGACCTCGACTTCAATGAGCAGTTCTTC.

V usage is TRBV14 and J usage is TRBJ2-1; D unclear. The V end lost 0 bases, the J end lost 2 bases, and 8 bases lay between the germline ends. Germline CDR1 reads SGHDN; CDR2 reads FVKESK. This CDR3 contains 15 residues. This CDR3 reads CASSQERFPYNEQFF. Written as DNA, the CDR3 is TGTGCCAGCAGCCAAGAGAGATTCCCCTACAATGAGCAGTTCTTC.

V is TRBV7-8 and J is TRBJ2-7; the D gene is possibly TRBD1 (6 bases). V lost 6 bases and J lost 4, with 13 bases in between. Germline V gene lookup returns CDR1 SGHVS and CDR2 FQNEAQ. This CDR3 is 13 amino acids long. In DNA, the CDR3 is TGTGCCAGCAGGCTTCGGGACACATACGAGCAGTACTTC. It is translated as CASRLRDTYEQYF.

Comments on this clone: Other nucleotide sequences in the sample specify the same CDR3. The chain links TRBV6-5 to TRBJ2-3; 7 bases are a match to TRBD2. The V segment lost 1 base and the J segment 0 bases; nucleotides outside the gene matches: 1. The CDR3 contains 15 residues. Germline-derived CDR1 and CDR2 are MNHEY and SVGAGI. This chain's CDR3 is CASSYLAGSTDTQYF. CDR3 sequence (DNA): TGTGCCAGCAGTTACTTAGCGGGTAGCACAGATACGCAGTATTTT.

The V gene is TRBV19, the J gene TRBJ2-7, with TRBD1 matching 9 bases. This CDR3 region has 14 residues. Germline V gene data show CDR1 as LNHDA and CDR2 as SQIVND (reference sequence). V was clipped by 2 bases and J by 6 bases; unmatched bases: 5. The CDR3 protein is CASSIRQGDVEQYF. The CDR3 nucleotides are TGTGCCAGTAGTATACGACAGGGGGATGTCGAGCAGTACTTC.

The chain couples TRBV11-2 to TRBJ1-1, with D possibly being TRBD1 (5 bases). V was pared by 4 bases and J by 10 bases, with 16 bases between. In germline, CDR1 is SGHAT, CDR2 FQNNGV. This CDR3 has 13 residues. In DNA, the CDR3 is TGTGCCAGCAGCTCCGTGGGGACGGCTGGAGCTTTCTTT. It translates to CASSSVGTAGAFF.

CDR3 residues: CAITEGDRGGGELFF. In nucleotides, the CDR3 is TGTGCCATCACCGAAGGGGACAGGGGTGGCGGGGAGCTGTTTTTT. The V call is TRBV10-3, the J call TRBJ2-2; 10 bases are shared with TRBD1. V shed 7 bases, J shed 7 bases, and the junction held 9 bases outside the gene matches. Germline CDR1 reads ENHRY; CDR2 reads SYGVKD. The CDR3 sequence is 15 residues long.

This clone was seen just once. This chain connects TRBV5-4 to TRBJ2-3; 8 nucleotides align to TRBD1. The V and J ends lost 5 bases and 12 bases, in that order; junction bases with no gene match: 8. From germline, CDR1 is SGHNT and CDR2 YYREEE (reference sequence). The CDR3 contains 12 residues. Here the CDR3 DNA reads TGTGCCAGCAGACCTGGACAGGGCCCACAGTATTTT. Amino acid sequence: CASRPGQGPQYF. Combining the CDR3 with reference TRBV5-4 and TRBJ2-3 gives the whole variable domain ETGVTQSPTHLIKTRGQQVTLRCSSQSGHNTVSWYQQALGQGPQFIFQYYREEENGRGNFPPRFSGLQFPNYSSELNVNALELDDSALYLCASRPGQGPQYFGPGTRLTVL.

The chain couples TRBV9 to TRBJ2-5; D might be TRBD1 or TRBD2, each matching 5 bases. Germline CDR1 and CDR2: SGDLS and YYNGEE. This CDR3 region has 16 residues. V was trimmed by 0 bases and J by 5 bases, leaving 17 bases between them. CDR3 in amino acids: CASSVDQGTSRETQYF. In nucleotides, the CDR3 is TGTGCCAGCAGCGTAGACCAGGGTACTAGTAGGGAGACCCAGTACTTC.

The chain couples TRBV19 to TRBJ1-5; 8 bases map to TRBD1. V was clipped by 4 bases and J by 7 bases; unmatched bases: 6. CDR1 is LNHDA, CDR2 SQIVND, per germline (reference sequence). This CDR3 spans 14 amino acids. CDR3 sequence reads: CASSTDRGDQPQHF. CDR3 nucleotide sequence: TGTGCCAGTAGTACCGACAGGGGTGACCAGCCCCAGCATTTT.

V and J are TRBV9 and TRBJ2-1; a weak D match, TRBD2 (5 bases). CDR1 and CDR2 from the germline V gene are SGDLS and YYNGEE. V gave up 4 bases and J gave up 8 bases, with 16 bases separating them. The CDR3 loop spans 14 amino acids. In nucleotides, the CDR3 is TGTGCCAGCAGCAACCCGGGATTTGCACATGAGCAGTTCTTC. This encodes CASSNPGFAHEQFF.

This clone has only one observation. This chain connects TRBV7-9 to TRBJ1-4; D is possibly TRBD1 (5 bases). Per the germline V gene, CDR1 is SEHNR and CDR2 is FQNEAQ (reference sequence). Between the trimmed V and J ends, which lost 7 bases and 6 bases, there was a span of 27 bases. This CDR3 region has 18 residues. The CDR3, as DNA: TGTGCCAGCACCCTCTCCGGGACGGTAGTTACTGGGGATGAAAAACTGTTTTTT. It is translated as CASTLSGTVVTGDEKLFF.

The CDR3 bases are TGTGCCAGCAGCGTGACCGGGACGGAACATTATGGCTACACCTTC. Protein: CASSVTGTEHYGYTF. The rearrangement links TRBV5-5 to TRBJ1-2; D is perhaps TRBD1 (5 bases). CDR3 length: 15 amino acids. V was cut by 4 bases and J by 5 bases, with 18 bases left in between. The V gene's germline CDR1 is SGHKS and CDR2 YYEKEE (reference sequence).

This rearrangement joins TRBV5-1 to TRBJ2-1, with 9 bases that match TRBD1. The CDR3 is 16 amino acids. V lost 4 bases to trimming and J lost 3 bases; unmatched junction nucleotides: 8. Germline loops: CDR1 SGHRS, CDR2 YFSETQ. The chain's CDR3 is CASSRRDRAVYNEQFF. The CDR3 DNA follows: TGCGCCAGCAGCAGAAGGGACAGGGCGGTCTACAATGAGCAGTTCTTC.

The genes are TRBV29-1 and TRBJ1-4; D is unclear. CDR1 SQVTM and CDR2 ANQGSEA come from the germline V gene. Trimming removed 7 bases from V and 7 bases from J, with 13 bases in between. The CDR3 extends over 12 amino acids. CDR3 region: CSGWLPGEKLFF. CDR3 DNA: TGCAGCGGATGGCTACCGGGTGAAAAACTGTTTTTT. Based on the CDR3 plus reference TRBV29-1 and TRBJ1-4, the full variable domain is SAVISQKPSRDICQRGTSLTIQCQVDSQVTMMFWYRQQPGQSLTLIATANQGSEATYESGFVIDKFPISRPNLTFSTLTVSNMSPEDSSIYLCSGWLPGEKLFFGSGTQLSVL.

This sequence joins TRBV5-1 and TRBJ2-1; TRBD2 aligns across 10 bases. The CDR3 extends over 14 amino acids. Germline V gene sequence: CDR1 SGHRS, CDR2 YFSETQ. V was pared by 4 bases and J by 10 bases, with 8 bases of the junction left unmatched. This CDR3 reads CASSPVPLAGEQFF. The CDR3 DNA is TGCGCCAGCAGCCCGGTTCCACTAGCGGGAGAGCAGTTCTTC.

The chain employs TRBV5-6 and TRBJ2-3; 10 bases map to TRBD2. Unmatched junction bases numbered 9, after V lost 2 bases and J lost 3 bases. This CDR3 has 17 amino acids. The germline V gene encodes CDR1 SGHDT and CDR2 YYEEEE. The CDR3 coding sequence is TGTGCCAGCAGCTTTGCTCTAGCGGGAGCGGTAACAGATACGCAGTATTTT. This gives the protein CASSFALAGAVTDTQYF. Full variable domain (missing parts from reference TRBV5-6 and TRBJ2-3): DAGVTQSPTHLIKTRGQQVTLRCSPKSGHDTVSWYQQALGQGPQFIFQYYEEEERQRGNFPDRFSGHQFPNYSSELNVNALLLGDSALYLCASSFALAGAVTDTQYFGPGTRLTVL.